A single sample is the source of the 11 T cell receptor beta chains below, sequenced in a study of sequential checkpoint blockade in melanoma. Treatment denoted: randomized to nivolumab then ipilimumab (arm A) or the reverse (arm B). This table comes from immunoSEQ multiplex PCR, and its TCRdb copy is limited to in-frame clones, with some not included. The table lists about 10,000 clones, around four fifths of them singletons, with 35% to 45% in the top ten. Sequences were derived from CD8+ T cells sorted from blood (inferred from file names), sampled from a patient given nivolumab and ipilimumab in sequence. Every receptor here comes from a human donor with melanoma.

The CDR3 DNA reads TGTGCCAGCAGCAAGGGGGCACGGGAGCAGTACTTC. Protein product: CASSKGAREQYF. The gene calls are TRBV5-6 and TRBJ2-7; 7 bases align to TRBD1. This CDR3 is built from 12 residues. In germline, CDR1 is SGHDT, CDR2 YYEEEE. V gave up 4 bases and J gave up 7 bases; unmatched junction bases: 5.

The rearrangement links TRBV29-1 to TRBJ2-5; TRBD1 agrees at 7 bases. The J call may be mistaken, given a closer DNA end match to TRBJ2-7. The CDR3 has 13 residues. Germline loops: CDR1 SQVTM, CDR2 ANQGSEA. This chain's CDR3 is CSVSGTALNEQYF. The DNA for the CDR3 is TGCAGCGTTTCCGGGACAGCGTTAAACGAGCAGTACTTC.

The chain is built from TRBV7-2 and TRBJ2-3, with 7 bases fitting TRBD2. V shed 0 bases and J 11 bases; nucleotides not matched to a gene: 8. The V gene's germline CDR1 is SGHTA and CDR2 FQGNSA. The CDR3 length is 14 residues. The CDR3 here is CASSLALGGREQYF. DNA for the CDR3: TGTGCCAGCAGCTTAGCGTTGGGAGGGAGGGAGCAGTATTTT. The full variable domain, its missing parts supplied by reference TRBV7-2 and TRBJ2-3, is GAGVSQSPSNKVTEKGKDVELRCDPISGHTALYWYRQSLGQGLEFLIYFQGNSAPDKSGLPSDRFSAERTGGSVSTLTIQRTQQEDSAVYLCASSLALGGREQYFGPGTRLTVL.

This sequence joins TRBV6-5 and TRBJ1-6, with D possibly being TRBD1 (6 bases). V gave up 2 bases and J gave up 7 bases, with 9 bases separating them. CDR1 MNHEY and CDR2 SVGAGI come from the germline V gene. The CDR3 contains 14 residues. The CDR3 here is CASSYGGGNSPLHF. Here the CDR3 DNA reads TGTGCCAGCAGTTACGGGGGCGGAAATTCACCCCTCCACTTT.

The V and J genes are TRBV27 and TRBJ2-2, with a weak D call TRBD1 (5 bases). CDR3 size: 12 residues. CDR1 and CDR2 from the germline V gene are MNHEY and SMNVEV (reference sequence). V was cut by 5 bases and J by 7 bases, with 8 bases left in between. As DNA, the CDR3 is TGTGCCAGCAGTCGGACAATCGGGGAGCTGTTTTTT. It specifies CASSRTIGELFF.

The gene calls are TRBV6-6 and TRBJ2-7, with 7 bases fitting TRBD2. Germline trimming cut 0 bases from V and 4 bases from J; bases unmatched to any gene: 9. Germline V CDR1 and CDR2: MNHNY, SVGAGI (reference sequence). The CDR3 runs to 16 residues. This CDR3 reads CASSYSSGAPSYEQYF. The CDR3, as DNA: TGTGCCAGCAGTTACTCGAGCGGGGCCCCCTCATACGAGCAGTACTTC.

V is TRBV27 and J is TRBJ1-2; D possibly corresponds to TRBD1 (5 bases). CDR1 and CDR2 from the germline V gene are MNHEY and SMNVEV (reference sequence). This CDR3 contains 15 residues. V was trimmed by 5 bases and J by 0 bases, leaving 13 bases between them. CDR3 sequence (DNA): TGTGCCAGCAGTCCGACAGAAATAGCTAACTATGGCTACACCTTC. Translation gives CASSPTEIANYGYTF.

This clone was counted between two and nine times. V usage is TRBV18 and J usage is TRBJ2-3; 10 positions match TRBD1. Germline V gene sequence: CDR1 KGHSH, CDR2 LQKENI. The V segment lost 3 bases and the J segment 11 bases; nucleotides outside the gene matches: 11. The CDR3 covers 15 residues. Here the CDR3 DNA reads TGTGCCAGCTCACCCGGGACAGGGGACCCACGTATGCAGTATTTT. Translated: CASSPGTGDPRMQYF.

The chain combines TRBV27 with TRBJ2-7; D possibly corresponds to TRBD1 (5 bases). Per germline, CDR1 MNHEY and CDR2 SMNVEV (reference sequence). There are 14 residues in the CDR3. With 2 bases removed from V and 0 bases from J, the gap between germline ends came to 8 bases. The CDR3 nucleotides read TGTGCCAGCAGTTTAGGCAGGGTCTCCTACGAGCAGTACTTC. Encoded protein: CASSLGRVSYEQYF.

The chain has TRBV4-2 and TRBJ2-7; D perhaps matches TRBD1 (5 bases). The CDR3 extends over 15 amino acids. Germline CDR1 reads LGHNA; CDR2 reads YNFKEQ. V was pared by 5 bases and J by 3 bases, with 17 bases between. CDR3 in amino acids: CASSRGRGPNYEQYF. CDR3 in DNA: TGTGCCAGCAGCAGGGGTAGAGGACCAAACTACGAGCAGTACTTC.

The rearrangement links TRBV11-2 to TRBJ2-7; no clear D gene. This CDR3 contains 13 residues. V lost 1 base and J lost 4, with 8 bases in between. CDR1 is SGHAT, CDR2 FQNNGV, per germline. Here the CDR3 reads CASSLVGVYEQYF. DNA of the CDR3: TGTGCCAGCAGCTTAGTTGGAGTTTACGAGCAGTACTTC.